The rows below give T cell receptor beta chains drawn from one sample of a study of beta chain features in type 1 diabetes. Assay used: immunoSEQ multiplex PCR; TCRdb lists only in-frame clones, some missing. The sample carries 250,000 to 350,000 clones, 11% recorded once. Sequenced input: naive CD4+ T cells from blood. These receptors were collected from a woman under 40 in good health. CDR3s include the opening cysteine and the closing phenylalanine or tryptophan. Each record gives: clone size, V gene, D gene, J gene, CDR3 DNA, CDR3 protein. D genes are given only for firm matches. Expanded clones are given a class, and other clones once, few, many or no size at all.

abundance: few
v_gene: TRBV2
d_gene: TRBD2
j_gene: TRBJ2-1
CDR3nt: TGTGCCAGCAGTGGGCTTAGGGGAGGGAATGAGCAGTTCTTC
CDR3aa: CASSGLRGGNEQFF

abundance: -
v_gene: TRBV4-1
d_gene: -
j_gene: TRBJ2-1
CDR3nt: TGCGCCAGCAGCCCTGGGAGTGGATCCTACAATGAGCAGTTCTTC
CDR3aa: CASSPGSGSYNEQFF

abundance: few
v_gene: TRBV7-8
d_gene: TRBD2
j_gene: TRBJ2-1
CDR3nt: TGTGCCAGCAGCTTCGAAGGGACTAGCGGGATGGGAGGTGGGCAGTTCTTC
CDR3aa: CASSFEGTSGMGGGQFF

abundance: -
v_gene: TRBV5-4
d_gene: -
j_gene: TRBJ2-5
CDR3nt: TGTGCCAGCAGCTTGGGGGCGGGGACAGCCCTCCAAGAGACCCAGTACTTC
CDR3aa: CASSLGAGTALQETQYF

abundance: few
v_gene: TRBV7-9
d_gene: -
j_gene: TRBJ2-5
CDR3nt: TGTGCCAGCAGCTTAGAGTGGGGGGGCCAGACCCAGTACTTC
CDR3aa: CASSLEWGGQTQYF

abundance: few
v_gene: TRBV28
d_gene: -
j_gene: TRBJ2-7
CDR3nt: TGTGCCAGCAGTCACCCCTCCGGCGGAGACGAGCAGTACTTC
CDR3aa: CASSHPSGGDEQYF

abundance: -
v_gene: TRBV7-2
d_gene: TRBD2
j_gene: TRBJ2-1
CDR3nt: TGTGCCAGCAGCCTTGGACTAGCGGGAGTAAAGGGTGAGCAGTTCTTC
CDR3aa: CASSLGLAGVKGEQFF

abundance: -
v_gene: TRBV29-1
d_gene: -
j_gene: TRBJ2-7
CDR3nt: TGCAGCGTTGAAGCAGGGGCGGCGGCACAGTACTTC
CDR3aa: CSVEAGAAAQYF

abundance: few
v_gene: TRBV5-4
d_gene: TRBD2
j_gene: TRBJ2-7
CDR3nt: TGTGCCAGCAGCTTGGGGGCAGGACTAGCGGGTGAAGAGCAGTACTTC
CDR3aa: CASSLGAGLAGEEQYF

abundance: -
v_gene: TRBV28
d_gene: -
j_gene: TRBJ2-7
CDR3nt: TGTGCCAGCAGCTCGGTTGGCGAGCAGTACTTC
CDR3aa: CASSSVGEQYF

abundance: few
v_gene: TRBV6-1
d_gene: -
j_gene: TRBJ2-7
CDR3nt: TGTGCCAGCAGTGAAGCGCATAAAACAGTCTCCTACGAGCAGTACTTC
CDR3aa: CASSEAHKTVSYEQYF

abundance: -
v_gene: TRBV30
d_gene: TRBD1
j_gene: TRBJ1-1
CDR3nt: TGTGCCTGGAGTAGACAGGGATTTATGAACACTGAAGCTTTCTTT
CDR3aa: CAWSRQGFMNTEAFF

abundance: few
v_gene: TRBV7-9
d_gene: -
j_gene: TRBJ1-1
CDR3nt: TGTGCCAGCAGCTTAGTAGTGAACACTGAAGCTTTCTTT
CDR3aa: CASSLVVNTEAFF

abundance: -
v_gene: TRBV7-2
d_gene: -
j_gene: TRBJ2-7
CDR3nt: TGTGCCAGCAGCTTAGGGACAGCTTTCCCCTACGAGCAGTACTTC
CDR3aa: CASSLGTAFPYEQYF

abundance: -
v_gene: TRBV4-2
d_gene: TRBD2
j_gene: TRBJ2-4
CDR3nt: TGTGCCAGCAGCCAACTTATAGCGGGAGCAGTAACCATTCAGTACTTC
CDR3aa: CASSQLIAGAVTIQYF

abundance: few
v_gene: TRBV11-2
d_gene: -
j_gene: TRBJ1-1
CDR3nt: TGTGCCAGCAGCTTCGAGAGAAACACTGAAGCTTTCTTT
CDR3aa: CASSFERNTEAFF